This T cell receptor (beta chain) was profiled in a study of type 1 and type 2 diabetes patients. The wider study: Across the study, about 19,000,000 paired-end reads were produced.

Note on this clonotype: The antigen remains unidentified. Possible read error: a much larger clone is one base away.

Genomic DNA was the PCR template. The TCR beta CDR3 region was amplified using 30 forward and 13 reverse primers. One entry per CDR3 protein, called by TCRdb with MiXCR from the multiplex PCR reads. The data show more than 250,000 distinct CDR3 sequences, over 45% seen once. Trimming removed 0 bases at V and 0 bases at J, with 12 bases between. Looked up from germline, CDR1 is LNHNV and CDR2 is YYDKDF (reference sequence). The CDR3 is made up of 16 amino acids. All diabetic donors were classified as either type 1 or type 2 diabetes. General study findings and limits: In type 2 diabetes, highly-expanded CD4+ clones took a median roughly 3.8% of reads. Age and gender were not matched between study groups.

The source is a man aged 18-30 years with type 2 diabetes. The V and J genes are TRBV15 and TRBJ2-7, with D uncertain. Material: peripheral blood mononuclear cells (PBMCs). The CDR3 region is CATSRDAQVSSYEQYF. In nucleotides, the CDR3 is TGTGCCACCAGCAGAGATGCTCAGGTTAGCTCCTACGAGCAGTACTTC.